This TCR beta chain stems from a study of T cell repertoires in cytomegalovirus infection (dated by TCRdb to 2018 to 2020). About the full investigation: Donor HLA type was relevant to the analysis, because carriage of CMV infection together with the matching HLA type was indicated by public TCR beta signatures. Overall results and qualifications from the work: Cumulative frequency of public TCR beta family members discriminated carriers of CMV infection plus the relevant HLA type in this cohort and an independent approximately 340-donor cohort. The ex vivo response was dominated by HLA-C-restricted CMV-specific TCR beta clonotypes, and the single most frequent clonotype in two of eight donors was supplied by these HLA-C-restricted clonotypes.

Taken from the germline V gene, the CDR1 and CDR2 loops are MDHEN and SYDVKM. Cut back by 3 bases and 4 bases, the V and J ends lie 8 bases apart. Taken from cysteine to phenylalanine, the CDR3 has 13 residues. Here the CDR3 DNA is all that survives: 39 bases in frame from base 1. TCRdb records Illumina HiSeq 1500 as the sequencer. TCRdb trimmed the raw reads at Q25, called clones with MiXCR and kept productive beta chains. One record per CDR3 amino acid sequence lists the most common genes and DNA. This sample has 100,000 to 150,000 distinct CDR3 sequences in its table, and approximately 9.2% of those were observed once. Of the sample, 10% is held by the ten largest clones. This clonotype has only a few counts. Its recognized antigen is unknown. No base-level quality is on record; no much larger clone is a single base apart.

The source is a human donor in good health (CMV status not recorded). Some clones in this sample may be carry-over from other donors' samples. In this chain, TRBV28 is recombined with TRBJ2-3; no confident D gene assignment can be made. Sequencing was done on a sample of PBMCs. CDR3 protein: CASSLVTPDTQYF. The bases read TGTGCCAGCAGTTTGGTTACCCCAGATACGCAGTATTTT. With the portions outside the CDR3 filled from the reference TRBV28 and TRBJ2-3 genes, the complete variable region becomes DVKVTQSSRYLVKRTGEKVFLECVQDMDHENMFWYRQDPGLGLRLIYFSYDVKMKEKGDIPEGYSVSREKKERFSLILESASTNQTSMYLCASSLVTPDTQYFGPGTRLTVL.